Sequencing of this T cell receptor beta chain was carried out in a study of cytomegalovirus exposure and HLA in healthy donors. The CDR3 totals 15 residues. CDR1 MNHEY and CDR2 SVGAGI come from the germline V gene. Trimming took 2 bases from V and 1 from J; bases not matched to a gene: 2. Amplification used 60 Vbeta primers and 13 Jbeta primers. Here immunoSEQ multiplex PCR was the method, and the copy in TCRdb shows in-frame clones only, minus some. In the table there are more than 45,000 clones, about 80% of which are singletons. As regards this clone: The target antigen is unknown.

The study's findings and limits: Most subjects had HLA-A and HLA-B alleles reportedly predicted accurately by TCR beta sequences.

The sequenced sample consisted of PBMCs. The TCR originated in a man aged 45-65 years in good health and CMV-seronegative. This chain connects TRBV6-5 to TRBJ2-5; 9 nucleotides agree with TRBD2. The CDR3 sequence: CASSYGSGGQETQYF. The CDR3 DNA reads TGTGCCAGCAGTTACGGTAGCGGGGGCCAAGAGACCCAGTACTTC.